The 10 T cell receptor beta chains below were found in one sample sequenced in a study of PD-1 blockade in mismatch repair-deficient tumors. Generated by immunoSEQ multiplex PCR, the TCRdb table keeps only in-frame clones and is missing some. The sample includes around 120,000 clones, about 88% of them seen just once. The specimen was peripheral blood, collected 44 weeks after starting pembrolizumab. These receptors all come from an adult with mismatch repair-deficient cancer.

The sample holds a few counts of this clone. The chain combines TRBV6-5 with TRBJ2-7; TRBD2 matches 11 bases. The germline V gene encodes CDR1 MNHEY and CDR2 SVGAGI. This CDR3 region has 15 residues. V lost 2 bases, J lost 0 bases, and 0 bases stayed unmatched. The CDR3 is CASSYTSGSSYEQYF. The CDR3, as DNA: TGTGCCAGCAGTTACACTAGCGGGAGCTCCTACGAGCAGTACTTC.

The chain employs TRBV9 and TRBJ2-1, with 9 bases identical to TRBD2. There are 16 residues in the CDR3. The V gene end was trimmed by 2 bases and the J gene end by 4 bases; junction bases not matched to a gene: 7. Germline V lookup: CDR1 SGDLS, CDR2 YYNGEE. CDR3 residues: CASSVPLAGPYNEQFF. The CDR3 region has the DNA TGTGCCAGCAGCGTGCCCCTAGCGGGACCGTACAATGAGCAGTTCTTC.

The CDR3 DNA follows: TGCGCCAGCAGCGGCGGGACTAGCGGGAGAGCCTCCCATACGCAGTATTTT. Amino acids: CASSGGTSGRASHTQYF. The chain uses TRBV5-1 and TRBJ2-3; the match to TRBD2 covers 14 bases. Per the germline V gene, CDR1 is SGHRS and CDR2 is YFSETQ. V was clipped by 4 bases and J by 7 bases; unmatched bases: 11. The CDR3 length is 17 residues.

The V gene is TRBV5-1, the J gene TRBJ1-2; D is perhaps TRBD1 (6 bases). The germline V gene has CDR1 SGHRS and CDR2 YFSETQ. Trimming took off 0 bases at V and 7 bases at J, with 13 bases between the two ends. The CDR3 spans 14 residues. The CDR3 DNA reads as TGCGCCAGCAGCTTGGCGGGGGACAAGCCTGGCTACACCTTC. Translated: CASSLAGDKPGYTF.

The chain combines TRBV5-5 with TRBJ1-5; 7 bases map to TRBD1. This CDR3 is built from 13 residues. CDR1 SGHKS and CDR2 YYEKEE come from the germline V gene (reference sequence). The V gene end was trimmed by 4 bases and the J gene end by 6 bases; junction bases not matched to a gene: 4. The CDR3 protein is CASSPTGVQPQHF. DNA for the CDR3: TGTGCCAGCAGCCCAACAGGGGTTCAGCCCCAGCATTTT.

The chain links TRBV4-3 to TRBJ2-2; 7 bases agree with TRBD2. This CDR3 is 19 amino acids long. Trimming removed 0 bases from V and 4 bases from J; junction bases left unmatched: 14. In germline, CDR1 is LGHNA, CDR2 YSLEER. The CDR3 coding sequence is TGCGCCAGCAGCCAAGAATTGATATTACGCGGGAGCGTCACCGGGGAGCTGTTTTTT. It codes for CASSQELILRGSVTGELFF.

The chain employs TRBV7-2 and TRBJ2-3, with D unresolved. Trimming stripped 2 bases from V and 4 bases from J, with 10 bases between. The CDR3 sequence is 14 residues long. Germline V gene sequence: CDR1 SGHTA, CDR2 FQGNSA. The CDR3 is CASSLFGPPDTQYF. CDR3 sequence (DNA): TGTGCCAGCAGCTTATTTGGGCCTCCAGATACGCAGTATTTT.

This sequence joins TRBV25-1 and TRBJ1-2; a possible D gene is TRBD1 (5 bases). CDR1 MGHDK and CDR2 SYGVNS come from the germline V gene. Trimming took 2 bases from V and 4 from J, leaving 11 bases between them. CDR3 length: 14 residues. CDR3 nucleotide sequence: TGTGCCAGCAGTGAACTTGGGGGGACCTATGGCTACACCTTC. This sequence encodes CASSELGGTYGYTF.

This clone has only a few counts. Other DNA sequences from this sample encode an identical CDR3 as well. The V gene is TRBV11-2, the J gene TRBJ2-5; no clear D. Trimming cost V 5 bases and J 2 bases, with 6 bases left between them. Germline assignment: CDR1 SGHAT and CDR2 FQNNGV. The CDR3 runs 12 residues. CDR3 coding DNA: TGTGCCAGCAGCCCGACACAAGAGACCCAGTACTTC. Residues: CASSPTQETQYF.

V is TRBV28 and J is TRBJ2-2; 8 bases align to TRBD1. The CDR3 spans 15 residues. Germline V gene lookup returns CDR1 MDHEN and CDR2 SYDVKM. Trimming took 7 bases from V and 5 from J; bases not matched to a gene: 9. As DNA, the CDR3 is TGTGCCAGCACCGAATTACAGGGGGGTACCGGGGAGCTGTTTTTT. Amino acids: CASTELQGGTGELFF.